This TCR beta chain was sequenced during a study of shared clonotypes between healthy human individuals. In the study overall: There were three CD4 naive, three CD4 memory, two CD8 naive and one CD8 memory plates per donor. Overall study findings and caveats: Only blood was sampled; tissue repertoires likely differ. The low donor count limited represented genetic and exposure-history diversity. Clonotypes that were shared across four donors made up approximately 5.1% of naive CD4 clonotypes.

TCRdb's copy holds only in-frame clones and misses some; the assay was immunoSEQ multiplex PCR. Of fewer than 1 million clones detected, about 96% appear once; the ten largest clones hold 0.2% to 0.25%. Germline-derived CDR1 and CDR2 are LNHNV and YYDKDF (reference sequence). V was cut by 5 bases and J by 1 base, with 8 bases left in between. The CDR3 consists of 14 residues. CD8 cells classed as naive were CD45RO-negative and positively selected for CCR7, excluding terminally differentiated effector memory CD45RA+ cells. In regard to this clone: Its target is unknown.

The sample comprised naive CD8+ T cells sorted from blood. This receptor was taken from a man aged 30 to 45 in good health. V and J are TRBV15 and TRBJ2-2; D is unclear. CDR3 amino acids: CATSALGNTGELFF. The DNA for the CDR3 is TGTGCCACCAGCGCACTCGGGAACACCGGGGAGCTGTTTTTT.